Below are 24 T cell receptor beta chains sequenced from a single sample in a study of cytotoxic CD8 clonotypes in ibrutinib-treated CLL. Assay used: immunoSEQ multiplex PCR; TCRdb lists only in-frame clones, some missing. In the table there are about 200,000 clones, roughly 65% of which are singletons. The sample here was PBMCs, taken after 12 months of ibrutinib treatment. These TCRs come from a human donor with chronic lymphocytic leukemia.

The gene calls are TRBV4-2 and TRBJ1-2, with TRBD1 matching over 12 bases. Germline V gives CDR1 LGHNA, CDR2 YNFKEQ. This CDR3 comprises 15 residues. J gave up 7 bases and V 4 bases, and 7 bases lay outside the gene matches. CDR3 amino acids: CASSPGDRGRSGYTF. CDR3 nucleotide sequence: TGTGCCAGCAGCCCCGGGGACAGGGGGCGAAGTGGCTACACCTTC.

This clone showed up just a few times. The CDR3 coding sequence is TGTGCCAGCAGCTTAACGGGCACAGGCAATCAGCCCCAGCATTTT. This translates into CASSLTGTGNQPQHF. The gene calls are TRBV7-2 and TRBJ1-5, with unresolved D. Germline values: CDR1 SGHTA, CDR2 FQGNSA. The CDR3 extends over 15 amino acids. Trimming left V 2 bases short and J 2 bases short, with 10 bases between.

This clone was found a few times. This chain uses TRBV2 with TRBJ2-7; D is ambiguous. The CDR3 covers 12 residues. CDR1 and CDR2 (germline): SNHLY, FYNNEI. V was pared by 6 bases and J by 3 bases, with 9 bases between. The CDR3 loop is CASRSSRYEQYF. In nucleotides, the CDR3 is TGTGCCAGCAGAAGCTCACGCTACGAGCAGTACTTC.

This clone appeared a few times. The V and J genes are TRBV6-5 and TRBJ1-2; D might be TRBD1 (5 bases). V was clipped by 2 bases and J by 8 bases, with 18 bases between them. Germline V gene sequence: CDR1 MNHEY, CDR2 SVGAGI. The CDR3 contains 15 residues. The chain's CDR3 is CASSYVGTSLRGYTF. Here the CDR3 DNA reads TGTGCCAGCAGTTACGTGGGGACTTCGCTGCGGGGCTACACCTTC.

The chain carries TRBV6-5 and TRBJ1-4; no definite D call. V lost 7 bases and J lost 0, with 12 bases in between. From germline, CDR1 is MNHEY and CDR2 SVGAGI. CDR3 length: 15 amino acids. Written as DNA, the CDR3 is TGTGCCAGCACCTCGGGAATGGCAACTAATGAAAAACTGTTTTTT. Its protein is CASTSGMATNEKLFF.

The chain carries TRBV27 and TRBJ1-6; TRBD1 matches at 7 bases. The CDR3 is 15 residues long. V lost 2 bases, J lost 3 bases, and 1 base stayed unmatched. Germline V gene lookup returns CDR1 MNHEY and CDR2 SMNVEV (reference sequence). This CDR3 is CASSLQGGYNSPLHF. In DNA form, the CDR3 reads TGTGCCAGCAGTTTACAGGGGGGCTATAATTCACCCCTCCACTTT.

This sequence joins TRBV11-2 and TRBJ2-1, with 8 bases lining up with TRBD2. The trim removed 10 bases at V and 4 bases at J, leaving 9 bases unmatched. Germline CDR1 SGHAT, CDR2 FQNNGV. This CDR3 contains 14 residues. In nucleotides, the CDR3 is TGTGCCACCGGTGAGCGGGGGACATACAATGAGCAGTTCTTC. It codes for CATGERGTYNEQFF.

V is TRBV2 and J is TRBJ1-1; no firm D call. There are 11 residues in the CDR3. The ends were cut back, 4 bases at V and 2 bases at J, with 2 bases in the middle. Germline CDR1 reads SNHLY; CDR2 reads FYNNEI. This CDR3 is CASSANTEAFF. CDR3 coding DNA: TGTGCCAGCAGTGCAAACACTGAAGCTTTCTTT.

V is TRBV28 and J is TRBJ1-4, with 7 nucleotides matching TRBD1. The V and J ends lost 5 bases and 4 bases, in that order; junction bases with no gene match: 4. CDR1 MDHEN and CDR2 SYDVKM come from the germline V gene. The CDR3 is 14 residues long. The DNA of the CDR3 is TGTGCCAGCAGTCGGACAGGATTTAATGAAAAACTGTTTTTT. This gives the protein CASSRTGFNEKLFF.

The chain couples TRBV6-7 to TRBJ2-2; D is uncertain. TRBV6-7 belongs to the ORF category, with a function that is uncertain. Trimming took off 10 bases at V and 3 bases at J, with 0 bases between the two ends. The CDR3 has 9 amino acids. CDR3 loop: CANTGELFF. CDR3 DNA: TGTGCCAACACCGGGGAGCTGTTTTTT.

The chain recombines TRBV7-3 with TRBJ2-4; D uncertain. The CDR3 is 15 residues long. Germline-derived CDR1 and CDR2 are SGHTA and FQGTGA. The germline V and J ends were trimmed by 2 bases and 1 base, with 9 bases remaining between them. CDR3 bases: TGTGCCAGCAGCTTAGGCGCGGATGCCAAAAACATTCAGTACTTC. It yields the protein CASSLGADAKNIQYF.

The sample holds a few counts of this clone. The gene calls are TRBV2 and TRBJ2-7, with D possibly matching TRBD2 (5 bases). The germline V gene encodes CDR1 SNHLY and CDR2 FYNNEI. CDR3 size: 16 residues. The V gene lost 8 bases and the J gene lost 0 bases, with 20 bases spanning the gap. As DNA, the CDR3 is TGTGCCAGCTGCGGAGGTCTCGGGCGAAGCTCCTACGAGCAGTACTTC. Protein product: CASCGGLGRSSYEQYF.

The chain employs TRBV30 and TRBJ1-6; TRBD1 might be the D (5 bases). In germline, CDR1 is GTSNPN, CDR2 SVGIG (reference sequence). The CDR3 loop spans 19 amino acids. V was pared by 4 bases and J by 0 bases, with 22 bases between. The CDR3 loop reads CAWTPLRSGTFSYNSPLHF. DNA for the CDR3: TGTGCCTGGACCCCACTCCGTTCTGGGACCTTCTCCTATAATTCACCCCTCCACTTT.

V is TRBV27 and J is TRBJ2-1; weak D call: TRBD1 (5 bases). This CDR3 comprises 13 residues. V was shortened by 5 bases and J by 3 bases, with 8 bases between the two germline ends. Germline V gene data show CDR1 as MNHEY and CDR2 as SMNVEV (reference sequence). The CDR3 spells CASSKGNYNEQFF. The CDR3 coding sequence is TGTGCCAGCAGTAAGGGGAACTACAATGAGCAGTTCTTC.

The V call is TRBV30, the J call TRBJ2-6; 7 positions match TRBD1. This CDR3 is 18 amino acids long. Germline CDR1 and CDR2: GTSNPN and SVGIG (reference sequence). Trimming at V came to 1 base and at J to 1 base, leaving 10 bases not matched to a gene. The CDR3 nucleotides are TGTGCCTGGAGTGAAGACGACAGGGAAAGGTCTGGGGCCAACGTCCTGACTTTC. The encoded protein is CAWSEDDRERSGANVLTF.

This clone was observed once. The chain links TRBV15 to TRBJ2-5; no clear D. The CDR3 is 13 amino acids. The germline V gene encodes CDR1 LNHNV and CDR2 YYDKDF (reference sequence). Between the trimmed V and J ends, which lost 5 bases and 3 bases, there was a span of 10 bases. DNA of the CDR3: TGTGCCACCAGCGTCGGGCCGGAAGAGACCCAGTACTTC. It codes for CATSVGPEETQYF.

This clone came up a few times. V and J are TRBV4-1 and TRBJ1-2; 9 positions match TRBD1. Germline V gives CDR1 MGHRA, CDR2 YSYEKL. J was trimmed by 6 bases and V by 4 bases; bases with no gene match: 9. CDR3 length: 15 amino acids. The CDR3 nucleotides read TGCGCCAGCAGCCCCGGGACAGGGCAATATCATGGCTACACCTTC. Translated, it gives CASSPGTGQYHGYTF.

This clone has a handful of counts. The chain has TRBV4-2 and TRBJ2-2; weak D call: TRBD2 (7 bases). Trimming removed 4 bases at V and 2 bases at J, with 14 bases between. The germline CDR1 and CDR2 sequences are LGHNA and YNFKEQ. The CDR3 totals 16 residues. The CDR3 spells CASSRSAGANTGELFF. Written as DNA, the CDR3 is TGTGCCAGCAGCCGATCCGCGGGGGCCAACACCGGGGAGCTGTTTTTT.

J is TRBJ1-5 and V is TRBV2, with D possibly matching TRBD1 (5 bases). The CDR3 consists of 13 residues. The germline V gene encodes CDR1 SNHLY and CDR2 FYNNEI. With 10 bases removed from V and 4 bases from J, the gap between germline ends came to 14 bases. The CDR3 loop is CATTRGENQPQHF. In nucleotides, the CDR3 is TGTGCCACCACACGGGGGGAGAATCAGCCCCAGCATTTT.

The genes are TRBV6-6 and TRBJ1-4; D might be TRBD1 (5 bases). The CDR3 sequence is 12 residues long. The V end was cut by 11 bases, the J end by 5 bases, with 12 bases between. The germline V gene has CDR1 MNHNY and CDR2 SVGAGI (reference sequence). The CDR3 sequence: CAVRVGNEKLFF. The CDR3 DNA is TGTGCCGTCAGGGTTGGGAATGAAAAACTGTTTTTT.

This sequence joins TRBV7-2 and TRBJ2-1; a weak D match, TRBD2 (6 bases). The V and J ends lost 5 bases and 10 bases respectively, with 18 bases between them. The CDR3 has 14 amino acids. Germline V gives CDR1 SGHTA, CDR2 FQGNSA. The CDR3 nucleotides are TGTGCCAGCAGCGTGGGACTTCCCCCTGCCGAGCAGTTCTTC. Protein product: CASSVGLPPAEQFF.

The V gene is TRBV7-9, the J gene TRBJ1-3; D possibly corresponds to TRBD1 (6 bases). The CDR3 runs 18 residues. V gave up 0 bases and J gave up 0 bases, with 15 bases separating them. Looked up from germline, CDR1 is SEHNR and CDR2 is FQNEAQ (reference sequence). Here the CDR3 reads CASSLAINTGSSGNTIYF. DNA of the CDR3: TGTGCCAGCAGCTTAGCCATAAATACAGGGAGCTCTGGAAACACCATATATTTT. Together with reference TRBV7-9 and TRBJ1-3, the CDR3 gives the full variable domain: DTGVSQNPRHKITKRGQNVTFRCDPISEHNRLYWYRQTLGQGPEFLTYFQNEAQLEKSRLLSDRFSAERPKGSFSTLEIQRTEQGDSAMYLCASSLAINTGSSGNTIYFGEGSWLTVV.

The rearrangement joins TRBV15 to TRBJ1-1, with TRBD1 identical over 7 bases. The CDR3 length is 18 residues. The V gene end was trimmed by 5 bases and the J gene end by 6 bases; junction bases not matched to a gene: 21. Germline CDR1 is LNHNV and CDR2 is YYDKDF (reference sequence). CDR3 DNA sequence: TGTGCCACCAGCGGAGGTAGAGTGATGGCACCAGGGGGTCCTGAAGCTTTCTTT. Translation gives CATSGGRVMAPGGPEAFF.

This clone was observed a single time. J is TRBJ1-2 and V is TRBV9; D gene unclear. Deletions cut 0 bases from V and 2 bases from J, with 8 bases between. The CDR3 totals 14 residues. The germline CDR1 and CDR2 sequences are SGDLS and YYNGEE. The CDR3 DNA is TGTGCCAGCAGCGTAGAACACCGCAACTATGGCTACACCTTC. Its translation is CASSVEHRNYGYTF.